This T cell receptor beta chain derives from a study of CD8 T cells in Susac syndrome. Comment on this clonotype: No antigen is known for it.

Random hexamers were used to reverse transcribe the RNA input (about 0.5 to 1 ug). Across 54 Vbeta and 13 Jbeta, immunoSEQ multiplex PCR amplified TCR beta CDR3. TCRdb processed the immunoSEQ multiplex PCR reads anew with MiXCR; each CDR3 protein has one entry. The sample holds 170,000 or so distinct CDR3 sequences, 85% to 95% seen once. General study results and limits: Clonal expansion was missing from Susac syndrome CD4+ T cell repertoires.

The length of the CDR3 is 15 residues. V lost 6 bases and J lost 5; bases outside the gene matches: 13. Per germline, CDR1 SNHLY and CDR2 FYNNEI. TCR beta sequences were obtained from blood CD8+ and CD4+ T cells. Source material: CD4+ T cells from PBMCs. The source of this sequence is a human donor with Susac syndrome. The rearrangement joins TRBV2 to TRBJ2-7; 7 bases line up with TRBD1. CDR3 in amino acids: CASREQGLQAHEQYF. The CDR3 DNA reads TGTGCCAGCAGGGAACAGGGGCTACAAGCCCACGAGCAGTACTTC.